This TCR beta chain was recorded in a study of cytomegalovirus exposure and HLA in healthy donors. Turning to this clone: Its antigen is not known.

Points from the study as a whole: Evidence from a later analysis indicated that most CMV-associated TCR beta chains looked HLA-restricted. Being productive about 90% or about 30% of the time was typical of most TCR beta V segments in an earlier analysis.

CDR1 MNHNS and CDR2 SASEGT come from the germline V gene. The CDR3 contains 15 residues. After removal of 1 base from V and 2 bases from J, the junction contained 0 bases not matched to a gene. Amplification used 60 Vbeta primers and 13 Jbeta primers. The table came from immunoSEQ multiplex PCR; TCRdb's copy has only in-frame clones and leaves some out. The sample yields roughly 35,000 clones, more than 50% seen once. Sequenced sample: PBMCs. J is TRBJ1-5 and V is TRBV6-1; 9 bases fit TRBD1. The clonotype originates from a woman aged 40-49 years in good health and CMV-seropositive. CDR3 region: CASSEGTGGNQPQHF. For the CDR3, the DNA is TGTGCCAGCAGTGAAGGGACAGGGGGCAATCAGCCCCAGCATTTT.